Presented here are 28 T cell receptor beta chains from one specimen sequenced in a study of T cells in Graves' hyperthyroidism and ophthalmopathy. What was amplified from RNA transcripts were TCR beta CDR3 regions. First-round RT-PCR of the TCR CDR3 relied on the HTBI primer set. TCRdb recomputed calls from the multiplex PCR reads with MiXCR, one row per CDR3 protein. The table includes about 560,000 distinct CDR3 sequences, around 16% detected once. The sequenced sample consisted of blood. Every receptor here comes from a woman aged 25 to 39 with Graves' hyperthyroidism.

This clonotype showed up many times. The CDR3 DNA reads TGTGCCAGCAGTTACCTGGCGCCGTACAATTATACGCAGTATTTT. Protein: CASSYLAPYNYTQYF. The chain combines TRBV6-5 with TRBJ2-3; unclear D gene. V lost 2 bases and J 7 bases, leaving 16 bases between the germline ends. CDR1 MNHEY and CDR2 SVGAGI come from the germline V gene. This CDR3 is built from 15 residues.

This clonotype was detected many times. The chain is built from TRBV20-1 and TRBJ2-1; 10 bases align to TRBD2. The CDR3 length is 12 residues. In germline, CDR1 is DFQATT, CDR2 SNEGSKA (reference sequence). V trimming: 2 bases; J trimming: 9 bases; junction bases outside the gene matches: 1. Written as DNA, the CDR3 is TGCAGTGCTAGAATAGCGGGAGGTGAGCAGTTCTTC. This gives the protein CSARIAGGEQFF.

The CDR3 DNA reads as TGTGCCTGGAGGACTTCCGGGACAGGGGCCTACGAGCAGTACTTC. Translating gives CAWRTSGTGAYEQYF. The chain has TRBV30 and TRBJ2-7; 10 bases match TRBD1. After removal of 3 bases from V and 2 bases from J, the junction contained 7 bases not matched to a gene. This CDR3 contains 15 residues. Germline lookup yields CDR1 GTSNPN and CDR2 SVGIG (reference sequence).

This chain joins TRBV19 and TRBJ2-7, with 10 bases identical to TRBD1. The CDR3 covers 15 residues. Germline assignment: CDR1 LNHDA and CDR2 SQIVND (reference sequence). The trim removed 2 bases at V and 4 bases at J, leaving 5 bases unmatched. The CDR3 DNA follows: TGTGCCAGTAGTATATCCGGGACAGGGGATTACGAGCAGTACTTC. The encoded protein is CASSISGTGDYEQYF.

This clonotype came up many times. The V and J genes are TRBV12-3 or TRBV12-4 and TRBJ2-1; tentative D call: TRBD2 (6 bases). The CDR3 has 14 residues. The germline V and J ends were trimmed by 7 bases and 3 bases, with 13 bases remaining between them. The chain's CDR3 is CASTLSGGYNEQFF. Here the CDR3 DNA reads TGTGCCAGCACCCTTAGCGGAGGCTACAATGAGCAGTTCTTC.

This clonotype was seen a few times. DNA for the CDR3: TGTGCCAGCACCAAGACAGGTGGAAACACCGGGGAGCTGTTTTTT. It is translated as CASTKTGGNTGELFF. The V and J genes are TRBV7-9 and TRBJ2-2, with a tentative D call TRBD1 (6 bases). This CDR3 spans 15 amino acids. Germline V lookup: CDR1 SEHNR, CDR2 FQNEAQ (reference sequence). The V and J ends lost 7 bases and 2 bases respectively, with 14 bases between them.

The rearrangement joins TRBV4-1 to TRBJ2-7; 9 nucleotides match TRBD2. From germline, CDR1 is MGHRA and CDR2 YSYEKL. The V gene end was trimmed by 0 bases and the J gene end by 1 base; junction bases not matched to a gene: 4. The CDR3 totals 16 residues. CDR3 DNA sequence: TGCGCCAGCAGCCAAGAATCTAGCGGGGAGTCCTACGAGCAGTACTTC. Its protein is CASSQESSGESYEQYF.

This clonotype was recorded many times. J is TRBJ2-7 and V is TRBV30; possibly TRBD1 for D (5 bases). The CDR3 length is 13 residues. V dropped 5 bases and J dropped 3 bases, with 14 bases sitting between them. Germline CDR1 reads GTSNPN; CDR2 reads SVGIG (reference sequence). CDR3: CAWLAGQGYEQYF. The CDR3 coding sequence is TGTGCCTGGTTAGCTGGTCAGGGCTACGAGCAGTACTTC.

The chain links TRBV5-4 to TRBJ2-7; 14 positions match TRBD2. J was trimmed by 5 bases and V by 4 bases; bases with no gene match: 14. The CDR3 loop spans 18 amino acids. Germline values: CDR1 SGHNT, CDR2 YYREEE (reference sequence). CDR3 loop: CASSPFSQGLAGANEQYF. CDR3 in DNA: TGTGCCAGCAGCCCCTTTAGCCAGGGACTAGCGGGAGCCAACGAGCAGTACTTC.

This clonotype was counted at least ten times. The genes are TRBV18 and TRBJ2-2; a possible D gene is TRBD2 (7 bases). CDR3 length: 16 residues. Trimming cost V 2 bases and J 7 bases, with 17 bases left between them. Germline lookup yields CDR1 KGHSH and CDR2 LQKENI. In DNA, the CDR3 is TGTGCCAGCTCACCAAGACAGGATGGACTAGTCGGGGAGCTGTTTTTT. It codes for CASSPRQDGLVGELFF.

V gene TRBV6-1 combines with J gene TRBJ2-1, with 8 bases that match TRBD2. CDR3 length: 13 amino acids. After removal of 7 bases from V and 9 bases from J, the junction contained 8 bases not matched to a gene. Per the germline V gene, CDR1 is MNHNS and CDR2 is SASEGT. The CDR3 nucleotides are TGTGCCAGCATCGAGCGGGAGTTCGGTGAGCAGTTCTTC. The encoded protein is CASIEREFGEQFF.

The V gene is TRBV3-1, the J gene TRBJ2-7, with TRBD2 identical over 7 bases. There are 13 residues in the CDR3. The junction had 3 bases not matched to a gene; V was cut back by 1 base and J by 6 bases. In germline, CDR1 is LGHDT, CDR2 YNNKEL (reference sequence). The CDR3 DNA reads TGTGCCAGCAGCCAAGCCAGGACTAGCGAGCAGTACTTC. Translated, it gives CASSQARTSEQYF.

The chain is built from TRBV9 and TRBJ1-3, with TRBD1 matching over 10 bases. CDR3 length: 17 residues. Trimming cost V 3 bases and J 2 bases; bases outside gene matches: 8. Germline CDR1 reads SGDLS; CDR2 reads YYNGEE. The CDR3 reads CASSAGTGAFAGNTIYF. The CDR3 DNA sequence: TGTGCCAGCAGCGCCGGGACAGGGGCGTTCGCTGGAAACACCATATATTTT.

This clonotype was picked up one time. V gene TRBV7-9 combines with J gene TRBJ1-3, with a tentative D call TRBD1 (6 bases). CDR1 is SEHNR and CDR2 is FQNEAQ in the germline V gene (reference sequence). This CDR3 has 17 residues. V lost 5 bases and J lost 0, with 17 bases in between. The CDR3 nucleotides are TGTGCCAGCAGCGCGACAGGAGGAGCCAGCTCTGGAAACACCATATATTTT. Residues: CASSATGGASSGNTIYF.

The V gene is TRBV10-3, the J gene TRBJ2-6, with D perhaps TRBD2 (7 bases). Germline lookup yields CDR1 ENHRY and CDR2 SYGVKD. CDR3 length: 16 residues. Trimming left V 10 bases short and J 4 bases short, with 20 bases between. The chain's CDR3 is CASGGGSLAGANVLTF. In DNA, the CDR3 is TGTGCCAGTGGGGGGGGCAGTTTGGCAGGGGCCAACGTCCTGACTTTC.

The V call is TRBV29-1, the J call TRBJ2-5; perhaps D is TRBD1 or TRBD2 (5 bases each). Trimming cost V 3 bases and J 2 bases, with 13 bases left between them. CDR3 length: 14 amino acids. The germline V gene has CDR1 SQVTM and CDR2 ANQGSEA. CDR3 sequence (DNA): TGCAGCGTTGATGGGGACCAAAGTCAAGAGACCCAGTACTTC. Protein: CSVDGDQSQETQYF.

The V and J genes are TRBV4-1 and TRBJ2-1; perhaps TRBD2 as D (5 bases). The CDR3 sequence is 14 residues long. The germline V gene encodes CDR1 MGHRA and CDR2 YSYEKL. The ends were cut back, 6 bases at V and 5 bases at J, with 14 bases in the middle. This CDR3 is CASRELELDNEQFF. Here the CDR3 DNA reads TGCGCCAGCAGGGAACTAGAATTAGACAATGAGCAGTTCTTC.

This clonotype came up a few times. The chain joins TRBV10-1 to TRBJ2-5; 14 bases match TRBD2. The germline CDR1 and CDR2 sequences are WNHNN and SYGVQD (reference sequence). The trim removed 2 bases at V and 3 bases at J, leaving 5 bases unmatched. This CDR3 is 17 amino acids long. CDR3 loop: CASSEGGTSGRKETQYF. The CDR3, as DNA: TGCGCCAGCAGTGAGGGTGGGACTAGCGGGAGAAAAGAGACCCAGTACTTC.

As regards this clonotype: A much larger clone differs by one base, so this may be a read error. The rearrangement links TRBV7-9 to TRBJ2-7; D gene ambiguous. CDR3 size: 15 residues. Germline values: CDR1 SEHNR, CDR2 FQNEAQ (reference sequence). V shed 1 base and J shed 1 base, with 11 bases lying between them. Here the CDR3 DNA reads TGTGCCAGCAGCTTAGGGCTGGGGATATCCTACGAGCAGTACTTC. It yields the protein CASSLGLGISYEQYF.

The sample holds a few counts of this clonotype. The V gene is TRBV5-1, the J gene TRBJ2-7, with D perhaps TRBD2 (5 bases). This CDR3 spans 15 amino acids. Germline CDR1 SGHRS, CDR2 YFSETQ. The V gene lost 1 base and the J gene lost 5 bases, with 16 bases spanning the gap. The CDR3 protein is CASSLWAGGVDEQYF. DNA of the CDR3: TGCGCCAGCAGCTTGTGGGCAGGAGGCGTCGACGAGCAGTACTTC.

Ten or more counts support this clonotype. The CDR3 DNA reads as TGTGCCACCAGTGATTCCCGAGGGCCGACTAGCGGGAGGGGTAGCTCCTACAATGAGCAGTTCTTC. Translated, it gives CATSDSRGPTSGRGSSYNEQFF. The chain couples TRBV24-1 to TRBJ2-1, with 14 bases matching TRBD2. The V gene's germline CDR1 is KGHDR and CDR2 SFDVKD. Trimming cost V 2 bases and J 0 bases; bases outside gene matches: 14. This CDR3 has 22 residues.

This clonotype was found a few times. The genes are TRBV10-2 and TRBJ1-2; TRBD1 matches 7 bases. Germline CDR1 and CDR2: WSHSY and SAAADI. The CDR3 runs to 14 residues. V was pared by 0 bases and J by 8 bases, with 6 bases of the junction left unmatched. The CDR3 spells CASSESSGGGGYTF. The CDR3 region has the DNA TGCGCCAGCAGTGAGTCGTCAGGGGGTGGCGGCTACACCTTC.

J is TRBJ1-6 and V is TRBV28, with D uncertain. Germline V lookup: CDR1 MDHEN, CDR2 SYDVKM. There are 15 residues in the CDR3. Trimming took off 3 bases at V and 17 bases at J, with 23 bases between the two ends. CDR3 nucleotides: TGTGCCAGCAGTTTTTCCAACTCGTACCTCAGCTCTTTCCACTTT. As protein: CASSFSNSYLSSFHF.

This clonotype was recorded many times. The chain is built from TRBV11-2 and TRBJ2-1; 7 bases line up with TRBD1. This CDR3 is 13 amino acids long. CDR1 and CDR2 (germline): SGHAT, FQNNGV. V was pared by 0 bases and J by 15 bases, with 8 bases of the junction left unmatched. CDR3 DNA: TGTGCCAGCAGCTTAGACGAAGGGACAGACCTGTTCTTC. Amino acid sequence: CASSLDEGTDLFF.

This chain uses TRBV5-1 with TRBJ2-1; D remains unclear. This CDR3 has 15 residues. Trimming took off 5 bases at V and 0 bases at J, with 12 bases between the two ends. Germline CDR1 is SGHRS and CDR2 is YFSETQ. The CDR3: CASRAVQSSYNEQFF. The CDR3 bases are TGCGCCAGCAGAGCTGTTCAAAGCTCCTACAATGAGCAGTTCTTC.

This clonotype has just a few counts. The chain has TRBV12-5 and TRBJ2-1; D is perhaps TRBD2 (6 bases). V was pared by 7 bases and J by 1 base, with 14 bases between. The CDR3 length is 15 residues. Per germline, CDR1 LGHNT and CDR2 FRNRAP. For the CDR3, the DNA is TGTGCTAGTGCTCCGAGGGAGGCTTCCTACAATGAGCAGTTCTTC. Residues: CASAPREASYNEQFF.

The chain has TRBV20-1 and TRBJ2-3; 7 nucleotides align to TRBD2. The germline V gene encodes CDR1 DFQATT and CDR2 SNEGSKA (reference sequence). This CDR3 has 16 amino acids. This chain's CDR3 is CNVKATSGIGTDTQYF. In nucleotides, the CDR3 is TGCAATGTTAAAGCTACCAGCGGGATAGGCACAGATACGCAGTATTTT.

This clonotype was recorded many times. The chain is built from TRBV6-1 and TRBJ2-7, with 7 bases that match TRBD1. The CDR3 is 14 amino acids. The J segment lost 4 bases and the V segment lost 5 bases, leaving 8 bases of the junction unmatched. Germline values: CDR1 MNHNS, CDR2 SASEGT. CDR3 region: CASSYTGTDYEQYF. In DNA form, the CDR3 reads TGTGCCAGCAGTTATACCGGGACAGATTACGAGCAGTACTTC.